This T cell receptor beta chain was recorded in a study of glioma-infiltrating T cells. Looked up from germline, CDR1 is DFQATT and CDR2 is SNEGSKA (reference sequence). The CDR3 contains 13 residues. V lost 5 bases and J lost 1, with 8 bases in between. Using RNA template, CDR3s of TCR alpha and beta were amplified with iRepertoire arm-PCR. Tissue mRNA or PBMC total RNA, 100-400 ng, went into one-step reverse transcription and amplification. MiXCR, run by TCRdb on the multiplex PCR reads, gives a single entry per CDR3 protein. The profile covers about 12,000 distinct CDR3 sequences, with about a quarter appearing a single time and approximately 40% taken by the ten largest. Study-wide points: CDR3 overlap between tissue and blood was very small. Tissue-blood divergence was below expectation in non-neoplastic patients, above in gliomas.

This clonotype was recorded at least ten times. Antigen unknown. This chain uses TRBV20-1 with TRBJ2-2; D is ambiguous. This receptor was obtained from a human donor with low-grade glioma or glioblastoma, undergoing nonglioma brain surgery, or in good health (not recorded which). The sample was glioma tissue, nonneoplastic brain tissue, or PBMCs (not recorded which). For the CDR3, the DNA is TGCAGTGCTTCCGCACAGAACACCGGGGAGCTGTTTTTT. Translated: CSASAQNTGELFF.